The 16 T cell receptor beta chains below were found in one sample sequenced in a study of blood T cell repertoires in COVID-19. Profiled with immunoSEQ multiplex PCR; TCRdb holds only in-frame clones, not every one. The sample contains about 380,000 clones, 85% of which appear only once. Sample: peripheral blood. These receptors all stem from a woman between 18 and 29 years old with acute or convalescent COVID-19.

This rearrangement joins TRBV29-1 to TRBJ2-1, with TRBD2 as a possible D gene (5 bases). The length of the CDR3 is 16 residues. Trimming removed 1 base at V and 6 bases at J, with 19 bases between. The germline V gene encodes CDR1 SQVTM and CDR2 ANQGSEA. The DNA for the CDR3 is TGCAGCGTTGAAGTAGACGGTCCTCAGAGGGTCAATGAGCAGTTCTTC. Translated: CSVEVDGPQRVNEQFF.

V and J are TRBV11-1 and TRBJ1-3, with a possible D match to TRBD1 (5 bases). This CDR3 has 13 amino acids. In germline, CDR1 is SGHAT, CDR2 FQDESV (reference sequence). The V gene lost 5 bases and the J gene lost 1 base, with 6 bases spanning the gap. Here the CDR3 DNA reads TGTGCCAGCAGCCGGACATCTGGAAACACCATATATTTT. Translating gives CASSRTSGNTIYF.

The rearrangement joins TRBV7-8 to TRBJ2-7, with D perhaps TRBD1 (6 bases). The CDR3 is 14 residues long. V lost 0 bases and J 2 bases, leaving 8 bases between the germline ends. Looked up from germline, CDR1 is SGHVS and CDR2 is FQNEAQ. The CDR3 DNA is TGTGCCAGCAGCTTAGCCCGGACAGCCTACGAGCAGTACTTC. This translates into CASSLARTAYEQYF.

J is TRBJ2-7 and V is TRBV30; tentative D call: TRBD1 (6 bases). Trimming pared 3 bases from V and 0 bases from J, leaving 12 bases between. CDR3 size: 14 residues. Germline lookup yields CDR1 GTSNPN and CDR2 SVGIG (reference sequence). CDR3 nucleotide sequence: TGTGCCTGGAGCATTACAGGGTACTCCTACGAGCAGTACTTC. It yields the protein CAWSITGYSYEQYF.

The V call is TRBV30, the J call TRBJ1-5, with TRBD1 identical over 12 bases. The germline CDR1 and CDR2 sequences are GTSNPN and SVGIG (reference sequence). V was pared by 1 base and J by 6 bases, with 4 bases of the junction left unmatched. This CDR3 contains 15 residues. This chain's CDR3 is CAWSGDRGLGQPQHF. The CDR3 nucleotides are TGTGCCTGGAGTGGGGACAGGGGGCTTGGTCAGCCCCAGCATTTT.

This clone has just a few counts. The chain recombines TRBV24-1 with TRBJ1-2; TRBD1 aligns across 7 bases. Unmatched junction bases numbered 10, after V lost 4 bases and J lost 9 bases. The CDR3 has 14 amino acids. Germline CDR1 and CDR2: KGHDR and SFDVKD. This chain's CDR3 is CATSEGRDSDSYTF. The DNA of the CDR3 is TGTGCCACCAGTGAGGGCAGGGACAGCGATAGCTACACCTTC.

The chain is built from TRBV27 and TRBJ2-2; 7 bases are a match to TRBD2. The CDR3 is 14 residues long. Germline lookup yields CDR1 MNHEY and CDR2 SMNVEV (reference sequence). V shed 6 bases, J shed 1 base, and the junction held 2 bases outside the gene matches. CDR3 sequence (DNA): TGTGCCAGCAGACTAGCGCAGAACACCGGGGAGCTGTTTTTT. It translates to CASRLAQNTGELFF.

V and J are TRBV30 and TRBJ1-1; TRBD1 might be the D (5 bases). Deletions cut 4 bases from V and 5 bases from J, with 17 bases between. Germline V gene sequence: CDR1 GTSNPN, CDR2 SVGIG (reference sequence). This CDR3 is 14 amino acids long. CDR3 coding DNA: TGTGCCTGGATAGGAGGGGCTCCTCGGACTGAAGCTTTCTTT. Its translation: CAWIGGAPRTEAFF.

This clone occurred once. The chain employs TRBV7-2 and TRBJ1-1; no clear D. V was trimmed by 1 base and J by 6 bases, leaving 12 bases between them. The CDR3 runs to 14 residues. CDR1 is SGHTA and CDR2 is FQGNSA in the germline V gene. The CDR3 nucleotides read TGTGCCAGCAGCTTAGAACGGGGTATGGCTGAAGCTTTCTTT. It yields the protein CASSLERGMAEAFF.

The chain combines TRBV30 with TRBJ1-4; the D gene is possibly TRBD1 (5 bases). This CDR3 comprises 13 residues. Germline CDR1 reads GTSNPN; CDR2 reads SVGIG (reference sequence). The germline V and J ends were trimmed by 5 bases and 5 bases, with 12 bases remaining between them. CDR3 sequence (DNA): TGTGCCTGGTCAGGGCGGATGAATGAAAAACTGTTTTTT. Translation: CAWSGRMNEKLFF.

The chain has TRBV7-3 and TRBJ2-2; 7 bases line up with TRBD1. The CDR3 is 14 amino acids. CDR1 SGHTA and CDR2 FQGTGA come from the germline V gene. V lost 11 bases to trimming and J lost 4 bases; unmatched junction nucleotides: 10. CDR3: CASSEGGFTGELFF. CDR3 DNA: TGTGCCTCCTCAGAAGGGGGCTTCACCGGGGAGCTGTTTTTT.

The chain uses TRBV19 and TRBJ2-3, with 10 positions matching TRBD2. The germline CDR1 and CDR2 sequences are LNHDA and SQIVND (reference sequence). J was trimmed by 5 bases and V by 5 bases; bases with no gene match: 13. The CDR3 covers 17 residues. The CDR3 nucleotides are TGTGCCAGTAGTGTAATAAGCGGGGGGGCCCTAAGAGATACGCAGTATTTT. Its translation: CASSVISGGALRDTQYF.

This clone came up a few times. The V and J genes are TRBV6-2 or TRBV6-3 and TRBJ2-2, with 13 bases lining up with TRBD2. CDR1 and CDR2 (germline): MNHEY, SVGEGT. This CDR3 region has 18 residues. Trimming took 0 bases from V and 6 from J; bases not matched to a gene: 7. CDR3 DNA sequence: TGTGCCAGCAGTTACTCCCCCGGACTAGCGGGAGATCCCGGGGAGCTGTTTTTT. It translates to CASSYSPGLAGDPGELFF.

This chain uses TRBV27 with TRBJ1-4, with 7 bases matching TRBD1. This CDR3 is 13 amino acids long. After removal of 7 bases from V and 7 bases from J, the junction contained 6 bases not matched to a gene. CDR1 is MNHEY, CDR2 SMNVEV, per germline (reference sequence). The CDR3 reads CASKGNRGEKLFF. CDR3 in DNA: TGTGCCAGCAAAGGGAACAGGGGTGAAAAACTGTTTTTT.

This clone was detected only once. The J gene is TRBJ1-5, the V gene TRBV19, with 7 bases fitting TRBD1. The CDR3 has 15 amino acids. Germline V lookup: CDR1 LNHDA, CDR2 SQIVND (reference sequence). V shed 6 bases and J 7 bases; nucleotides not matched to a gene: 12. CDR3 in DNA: TGTGCCAGTAGGACGTCGACAGGGATTCGGCAGCCCCAGCATTTT. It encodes CASRTSTGIRQPQHF. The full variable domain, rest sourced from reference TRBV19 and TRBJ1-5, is DGGITQSPKYLFRKEGQNVTLSCEQNLNHDAMYWYRQDPGQGLRLIYYSQIVNDFQKGDIAEGYSVSREKKESFPLTVTSAQKNPTAFYLCASRTSTGIRQPQHFGDGTRLSIL.

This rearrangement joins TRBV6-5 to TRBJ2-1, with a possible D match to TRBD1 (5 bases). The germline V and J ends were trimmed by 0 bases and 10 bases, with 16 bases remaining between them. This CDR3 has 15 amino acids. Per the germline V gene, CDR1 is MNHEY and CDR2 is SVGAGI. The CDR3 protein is CASSYSTRVGSEQFF. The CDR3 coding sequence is TGTGCCAGCAGTTACTCGACCAGGGTGGGTAGCGAGCAGTTCTTC.